A selection of T cell receptor beta chains follows, all from one sample in a study of cytomegalovirus exposure and HLA in healthy donors. Clones were sequenced by immunoSEQ multiplex PCR, and TCRdb holds only the in-frame ones, with some missing. The data contain some 120,000 clones, around 77% of them singletons. Source material: PBMCs. Receptors were obtained from a man aged 50-59 years in good health and CMV-seronegative. CDR3s include the opening cysteine and the closing phenylalanine or tryptophan. The order of the fields is D gene, clone size, V gene, J gene, CDR3 protein, CDR3 DNA. A D gene is named only where the DNA matches it firmly. The size entry is marked missing in some rows and otherwise reads once, few, many or a size class.

NA,NA,TRBV19,TRBJ1-1,CASSKSQNTEAFF,TGTGCCAGTAGTAAATCCCAGAACACTGAAGCTTTCTTT
TRBD2,NA,TRBV7-8,TRBJ2-1,CASSWRGRLAGPLVNEQFF,TGTGCCAGCAGCTGGAGGGGGCGACTAGCGGGTCCTCTAGTCAATGAGCAGTTCTTC
TRBD2,NA,TRBV5-5,TRBJ2-5,CASSLLAGGEETQYF,TGTGCCAGCAGCTTGCTCGCGGGAGGGGAAGAGACCCAGTACTTC
NA,NA,TRBV6-1,TRBJ1-4,CASLPRGGKLFF,TGTGCCAGCCTACCTCGGGGGGGGAAACTGTTTTTT
NA,NA,TRBV5-8,TRBJ2-2,CASSLGSSWAGELFF,TGTGCCAGCAGCTTGGGGTCTAGTTGGGCCGGGGAGCTGTTTTTT
NA,NA,TRBV5-1,TRBJ1-3,CASSLELSGNTIYF,TGCGCCAGCAGCTTGGAGCTTTCTGGAAACACCATATATTTT
NA,NA,TRBV29-1,TRBJ2-3,CSARLGGGTDTQYF,TGCAGCGCTCGATTGGGTGGAGGCACAGATACGCAGTATTTT
NA,NA,TRBV2,TRBJ2-7,CASRPTGWGKEQYF,TGTGCCAGCAGACCCACAGGGTGGGGAAAGGAGCAGTACTTC
NA,NA,TRBV5-5,TRBJ1-2,CASSLGSSGYTF,TGTGCCAGCAGCTTAGGGAGCTCTGGCTACACCTTC
TRBD1,NA,TRBV7-8,TRBJ1-1,CASSTERQGSAEAFF,TGTGCCAGCAGCACCGAGAGACAGGGAAGTGCTGAAGCTTTCTTT
TRBD1,few,TRBV27,TRBJ2-5,CASSLSHPGQVQETQYF,TGTGCCAGCAGTTTATCGCACCCGGGACAGGTCCAAGAGACCCAGTACTTC
NA,once,TRBV30,TRBJ1-5,CAWSSGEGNQPQHF,TGTGCCTGGAGTTCAGGGGAAGGCAATCAGCCCCAGCATTTT
TRBD1,NA,TRBV7-2,TRBJ2-5,CASSFTRGPQETQYF,TGTGCCAGCAGCTTTACCAGGGGGCCTCAAGAGACCCAGTACTTC
NA,once,TRBV30,TRBJ1-1,CAWSFGVNTEAFF,TGTGCCTGGAGTTTCGGAGTGAACACTGAAGCTTTCTTT
TRBD2,once,TRBV4-2,TRBJ2-5,CASSQDQTSGTHGRETQYF,TGTGCCAGCAGCCAAGATCAGACTAGCGGGACCCACGGGCGAGAGACCCAGTACTTC
NA,NA,TRBV5-6,TRBJ1-2,CASSYGQDYGYTF,TGTGCCAGCAGTTATGGGCAGGACTATGGCTACACCTTC
NA,NA,TRBV19,TRBJ2-7,CASSISGSSYEQYF,TGTGCCAGTAGTATCAGCGGAAGCTCCTACGAGCAGTACTTC
TRBD1,NA,TRBV6-1,TRBJ2-7,CASSPGQPEQYF,TGTGCCAGCAGTCCGGGACAGCCTGAGCAGTACTTC
TRBD2,NA,TRBV5-4,TRBJ2-3,CASSWTSGRPDTQYF,TGTGCCAGCAGCTGGACTAGCGGGAGGCCAGATACGCAGTATTTT
TRBD1,NA,TRBV19,TRBJ1-3,CASTVRGRGNTIYF,TGTGCCAGTACCGTTAGGGGGCGAGGAAACACCATATATTTT
TRBD2,few,TRBV9,TRBJ2-1,CASSVGLAGYYSSYNEQFF,TGTGCCAGCAGCGTAGGACTAGCGGGGTACTATAGCTCCTACAATGAGCAGTTCTTC
TRBD1,few,TRBV6-5,TRBJ1-4,CASSRDRGKEKLFF,TGTGCCAGCAGTCGGGACAGGGGCAAGGAAAAACTGTTTTTT
TRBD1,NA,TRBV18,TRBJ2-4,CASSPTGQGASLNIQYF,TGTGCCAGCTCACCGACGGGACAGGGGGCGAGTTTGAACATTCAGTACTTC
NA,NA,TRBV29-1,TRBJ1-1,CSVEWQGMNTEAFF,TGCAGCGTTGAATGGCAGGGGATGAACACTGAAGCTTTCTTT
TRBD1,NA,TRBV18,TRBJ1-2,CASSPEGTGAYGYTF,TGTGCCAGCTCTCCCGAGGGGACAGGGGCATATGGCTACACCTTC
NA,few,TRBV11-2,TRBJ2-7,CASTPQDISYEQYF,TGTGCCAGCACCCCTCAGGACATCTCCTACGAGCAGTACTTC
NA,NA,TRBV29-1,TRBJ2-7,CSAATHHELYEQYF,TGCAGCGCCGCGACACACCATGAGCTCTACGAGCAGTACTTC
TRBD2,NA,TRBV7-9,TRBJ2-1,CASSFLGGASSYNEQFF,TGTGCCAGCAGTTTCCTCGGGGGGGCCAGCTCCTACAATGAGCAGTTCTTC
NA,NA,TRBV5-1,TRBJ2-7,CASSLNRNSYEQYF,TGCGCCAGCAGCTTGAACAGGAACTCCTACGAGCAGTACTTC
TRBD1,NA,TRBV27,TRBJ2-1,CASSPWTGGEQFF,TGTGCCAGCTCCCCATGGACAGGGGGTGAGCAGTTCTTC
NA,few,TRBV7-9,TRBJ2-2,CASSLAGPTGELFF,TGTGCCAGCAGCCTGGCAGGGCCCACCGGGGAGCTGTTTTTT
NA,NA,TRBV2,TRBJ2-7,CASSQVFAYEQYF,TGTGCCAGCAGCCAGGTGTTTGCCTACGAGCAGTACTTC
NA,NA,TRBV13,TRBJ2-3,CASSLVGMGGPFTDTQYF,TGTGCCAGCAGCTTAGTAGGGATGGGGGGACCCTTCACAGATACGCAGTATTTT
NA,few,TRBV19,TRBJ2-6,CASTGINFPSGANVLTF,TGTGCCAGCACAGGGATAAACTTCCCCTCTGGGGCCAACGTCCTGACTTTC
NA,NA,TRBV5-4,TRBJ2-5,CASSLAGGGETQYF,TGTGCCAGCAGCTTGGCCGGAGGCGGAGAGACCCAGTACTTC
TRBD2,NA,TRBV5-6,TRBJ2-1,CASSKTSGRIYNEQFF,TGTGCCAGCAGCAAAACTAGCGGGAGAATCTACAATGAGCAGTTCTTC
NA,NA,TRBV5-1,TRBJ2-3,CASSSRLNTDTQYF,TGCGCCAGCAGCTCCAGACTGAACACAGATACGCAGTATTTT
NA,few,TRBV7-3,TRBJ2-1,CASSFTGRSSYNEQFF,TGTGCCAGCAGCTTTACCGGGAGAAGCTCCTACAATGAGCAGTTCTTC
TRBD2,NA,TRBV4-1,TRBJ2-1,CASSLGLAGGPSFNEQFF,TGCGCCAGCAGCCTAGGACTAGCGGGAGGGCCCTCTTTCAATGAGCAGTTCTTC
TRBD2,NA,TRBV2,TRBJ2-1,CASSASRGLAGAGEQFF,TGTGCCAGCAGTGCTTCCAGGGGACTAGCGGGAGCGGGTGAGCAGTTCTTC
TRBD1,few,TRBV6-1,TRBJ1-5,CASLGDRDLWVPQHF,TGTGCCAGCCTAGGGGACAGGGATTTGTGGGTCCCCCAGCATTTT
NA,NA,TRBV19,TRBJ2-1,CASSREGVSYNEQFF,TGTGCCAGTAGTAGAGAGGGCGTATCCTACAATGAGCAGTTCTTC
TRBD2,NA,TRBV27,TRBJ2-7,CASSHSSGGASSYEQYF,TGTGCCAGCAGTCATTCCTCGGGAGGGGCTAGCTCCTACGAGCAGTACTTC
NA,NA,TRBV7-7,TRBJ2-5,CASSLGQGKETQYF,TGTGCTAGCAGCTTGGGGCAGGGCAAAGAGACCCAGTACTTC
TRBD2,NA,TRBV6-5,TRBJ2-1,CASRRGGSSYNEQFF,TGTGCCAGCAGACGGGGAGGGAGCTCCTACAATGAGCAGTTCTTC
TRBD1,NA,TRBV10-3,TRBJ2-6,CAISETGETGANVLTF,TGTGCCATCAGTGAAACAGGGGAGACTGGGGCCAACGTCCTGACTTTC
TRBD1,once,TRBV28,TRBJ1-5,CASSPTGTGVSNQPQHF,TGTGCCAGCAGTCCGACCGGGACAGGGGTGAGCAATCAGCCCCAGCATTTT
TRBD1,NA,TRBV5-1,TRBJ2-7,CASSSAGTGSYEQYF,TGCGCCAGCAGCTCAGCCGGGACAGGGTCTTACGAGCAGTACTTC
NA,NA,TRBV27,TRBJ2-5,CASSLTRVETQYF,TGTGCCAGCAGTCTAACGAGAGTCGAGACCCAGTACTTC
NA,NA,TRBV29-1,TRBJ2-2,CSGQLSAGELFF,TGCAGCGGACAGTTATCTGCCGGGGAGCTGTTTTTT
TRBD2,NA,TRBV18,TRBJ2-3,CASSLGLAGDTSTDTQYF,TGTGCCAGCTCACTGGGACTAGCGGGGGACACTAGCACAGATACGCAGTATTTT
TRBD2,once,TRBV30,TRBJ2-3,CAWSVGLAGTDTQYF,TGTGCCTGGAGTGTAGGGCTAGCGGGCACAGATACGCAGTATTTT
TRBD1,once,TRBV7-9,TRBJ2-1,CASSPNRGSYNEQFF,TGTGCCAGCAGTCCCAACAGGGGTTCCTACAATGAGCAGTTCTTC
NA,NA,TRBV2,TRBJ2-5,CASRTDIKETQYF,TGTGCCAGCAGAACGGACATAAAAGAGACCCAGTACTTC
NA,NA,TRBV28,TRBJ2-5,CASSLRTAQYF,TGTGCCAGCAGTTTACGAACGGCCCAGTACTTC
NA,NA,TRBV18,TRBJ1-2,CASSPPESAYGYTF,TGTGCCAGCTCACCACCGGAGTCTGCTTATGGCTACACCTTC
TRBD1,NA,TRBV27,TRBJ1-6,CASSPRTGRANSPLHF,TGTGCCAGCAGTCCTAGGACAGGGCGGGCTAATTCACCCCTCCACTTT
NA,NA,TRBV5-1,TRBJ2-3,CASALETLPDTQYF,TGCGCCAGCGCCCTAGAAACGCTTCCAGATACGCAGTATTTT